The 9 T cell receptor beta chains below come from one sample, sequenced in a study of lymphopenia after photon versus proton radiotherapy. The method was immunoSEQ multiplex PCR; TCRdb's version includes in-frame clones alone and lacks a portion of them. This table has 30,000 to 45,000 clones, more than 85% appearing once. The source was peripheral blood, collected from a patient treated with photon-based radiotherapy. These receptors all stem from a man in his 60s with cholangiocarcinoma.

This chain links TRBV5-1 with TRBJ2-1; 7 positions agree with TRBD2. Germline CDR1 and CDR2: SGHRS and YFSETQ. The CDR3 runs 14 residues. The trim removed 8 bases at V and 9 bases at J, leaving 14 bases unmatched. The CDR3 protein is CASYGGEGRSEQFF. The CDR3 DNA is TGCGCCAGTTATGGGGGGGAGGGCCGAAGTGAGCAGTTCTTC.

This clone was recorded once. The CDR3 protein is CATSGGAVAGRHYEQYF. In nucleotides, the CDR3 is TGTGCCACCAGCGGGGGAGCTGTAGCGGGCCGACATTACGAGCAGTACTTC. The chain has TRBV15 and TRBJ2-7; TRBD2 aligns across 7 bases. CDR1 and CDR2 from the germline V gene are LNHNV and YYDKDF (reference sequence). After removal of 5 bases from V and 4 bases from J, the junction contained 17 bases not matched to a gene. The CDR3 covers 17 residues.

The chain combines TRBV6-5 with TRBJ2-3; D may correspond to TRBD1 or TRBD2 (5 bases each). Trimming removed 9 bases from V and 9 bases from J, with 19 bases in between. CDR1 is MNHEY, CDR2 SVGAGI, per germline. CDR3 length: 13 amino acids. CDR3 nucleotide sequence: TGTGCCAGTAAAGGGAGCCGTCAGGGCACGCAGTATTTT. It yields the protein CASKGSRQGTQYF.

CDR3 nucleotides: TGTGCCAGCAGCATTACAGGGGGCCGGGCTGAAGCTTTCTTT. As protein: CASSITGGRAEAFF. V gene TRBV7-3 combines with J gene TRBJ1-1, with TRBD1 matching 9 bases. Germline CDR1 and CDR2: SGHTA and FQGTGA. The CDR3 length is 14 residues. V dropped 5 bases and J dropped 6; count of bases not matched to a gene: 7.

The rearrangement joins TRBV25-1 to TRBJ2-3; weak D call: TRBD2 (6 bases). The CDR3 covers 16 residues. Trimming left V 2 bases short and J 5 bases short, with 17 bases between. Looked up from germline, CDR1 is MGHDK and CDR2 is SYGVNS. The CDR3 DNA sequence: TGTGCCAGCAGTGAACACGGACTAAGGGGACGAGATACGCAGTATTTT. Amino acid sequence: CASSEHGLRGRDTQYF.

This chain's CDR3 is CASSQDNGLYGYTF. The CDR3 DNA reads TGCGCCAGCAGCCAAGATAACGGACTCTATGGCTACACCTTC. V and J are TRBV4-3 and TRBJ1-2; D gene ambiguous. Germline CDR1 is LGHNA and CDR2 is YSLEER. The CDR3 has 14 residues. V lost 0 bases, J lost 4 bases, and 9 bases lay in between.

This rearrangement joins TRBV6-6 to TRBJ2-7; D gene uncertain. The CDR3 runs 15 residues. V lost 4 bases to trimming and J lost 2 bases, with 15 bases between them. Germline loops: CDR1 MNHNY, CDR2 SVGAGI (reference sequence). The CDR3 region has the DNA TGTGCCAGCAGTTCCGATCAAGTCGAGACCTACGAGCAGTACTTC. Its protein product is CASSSDQVETYEQYF.

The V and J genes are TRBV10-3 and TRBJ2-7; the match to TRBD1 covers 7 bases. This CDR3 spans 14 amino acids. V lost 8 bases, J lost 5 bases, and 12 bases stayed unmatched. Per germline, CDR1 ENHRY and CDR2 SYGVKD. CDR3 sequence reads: CAIGTRDRIDEQYF. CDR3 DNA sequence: TGTGCCATCGGAACCAGGGACAGAATCGACGAGCAGTACTTC.

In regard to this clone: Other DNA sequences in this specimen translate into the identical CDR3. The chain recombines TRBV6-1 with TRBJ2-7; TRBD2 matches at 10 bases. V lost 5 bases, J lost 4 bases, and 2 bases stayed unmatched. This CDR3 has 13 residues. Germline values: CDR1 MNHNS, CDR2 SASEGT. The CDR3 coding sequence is TGTGCCAGCAGTAGCGGGAGGGGGTACGAGCAGTACTTC. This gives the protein CASSSGRGYEQYF.